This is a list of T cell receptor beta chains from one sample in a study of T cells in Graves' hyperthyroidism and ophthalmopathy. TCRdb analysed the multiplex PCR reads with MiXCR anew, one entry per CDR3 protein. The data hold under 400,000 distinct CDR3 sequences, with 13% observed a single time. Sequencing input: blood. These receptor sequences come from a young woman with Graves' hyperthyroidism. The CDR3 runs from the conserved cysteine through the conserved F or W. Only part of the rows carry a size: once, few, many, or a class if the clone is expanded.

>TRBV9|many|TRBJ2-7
CASSENSNYEQYF
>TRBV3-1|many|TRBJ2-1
CASSSWDSITYNEQFF
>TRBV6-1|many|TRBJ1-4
CASSSAFNEKLFF
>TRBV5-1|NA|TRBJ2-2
CASSLTPGKAGELFF
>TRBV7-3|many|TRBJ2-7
CASSLVGLAGGPYEQYF
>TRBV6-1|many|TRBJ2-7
CASSELSGRIGGQYF
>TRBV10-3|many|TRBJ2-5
CAISDQGETQYF
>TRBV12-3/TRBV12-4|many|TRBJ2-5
CASSPIANQETQYF
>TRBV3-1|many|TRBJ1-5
CASSQDSRNQPQHF
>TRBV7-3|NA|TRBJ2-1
CASSLKGLAGVNEQFF
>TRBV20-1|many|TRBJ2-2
CSARDRGLYTGELFF
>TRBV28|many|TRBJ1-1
CASCQGSTEAFF
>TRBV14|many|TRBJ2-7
CASSRGSPYEQYF
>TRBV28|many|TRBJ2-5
CAILGGPETQYF
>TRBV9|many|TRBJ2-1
CASSVVGANNEQFF
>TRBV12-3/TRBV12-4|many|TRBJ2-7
CASSFGGPREQYF
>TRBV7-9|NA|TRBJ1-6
CAGSFWDRGPLHF
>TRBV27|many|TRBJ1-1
CASSSSPMGLSYTEAFF
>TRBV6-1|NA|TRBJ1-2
CASRLYTYHRGNYGYTF
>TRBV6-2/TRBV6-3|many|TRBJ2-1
CASTSGTSVNEQFF
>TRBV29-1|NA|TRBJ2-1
CSVEDRIAGAYNEQFF
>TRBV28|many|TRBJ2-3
CASSAPGTGTDTQYF
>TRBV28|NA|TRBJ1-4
CASSFLGTGDNGKLFF
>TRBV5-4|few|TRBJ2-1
CASSLQLTPWEQFF
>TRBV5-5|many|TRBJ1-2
CASSLVGSNYGYTF
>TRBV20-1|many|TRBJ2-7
CSAGLIPTGPTYEQYF
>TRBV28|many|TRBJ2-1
CASSILAGEQFF
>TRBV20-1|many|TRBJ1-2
CSAHMDRENMGYTF
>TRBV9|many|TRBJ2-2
CASSVSKAGGAGELFF
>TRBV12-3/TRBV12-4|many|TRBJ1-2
CASSPQGARGYTF
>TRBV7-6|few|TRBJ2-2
CASSPPPGLHGGGTGELFF
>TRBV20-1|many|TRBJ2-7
CSALDRPSYEQYF
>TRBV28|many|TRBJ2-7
CASSTPPGTSYEQYF
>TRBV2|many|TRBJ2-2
CASSDRTTGELFF
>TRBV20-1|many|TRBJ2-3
CSARGGGRAQDTQYF
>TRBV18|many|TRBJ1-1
CASSEAGTGATEAFF
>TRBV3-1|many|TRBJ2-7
CASSPGMTGAYEQYF
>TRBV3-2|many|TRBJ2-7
CASSLPSGEEQYF
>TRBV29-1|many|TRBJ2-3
CSVEVRDTQYF
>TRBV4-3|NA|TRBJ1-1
CASSHGIRTTEAFF